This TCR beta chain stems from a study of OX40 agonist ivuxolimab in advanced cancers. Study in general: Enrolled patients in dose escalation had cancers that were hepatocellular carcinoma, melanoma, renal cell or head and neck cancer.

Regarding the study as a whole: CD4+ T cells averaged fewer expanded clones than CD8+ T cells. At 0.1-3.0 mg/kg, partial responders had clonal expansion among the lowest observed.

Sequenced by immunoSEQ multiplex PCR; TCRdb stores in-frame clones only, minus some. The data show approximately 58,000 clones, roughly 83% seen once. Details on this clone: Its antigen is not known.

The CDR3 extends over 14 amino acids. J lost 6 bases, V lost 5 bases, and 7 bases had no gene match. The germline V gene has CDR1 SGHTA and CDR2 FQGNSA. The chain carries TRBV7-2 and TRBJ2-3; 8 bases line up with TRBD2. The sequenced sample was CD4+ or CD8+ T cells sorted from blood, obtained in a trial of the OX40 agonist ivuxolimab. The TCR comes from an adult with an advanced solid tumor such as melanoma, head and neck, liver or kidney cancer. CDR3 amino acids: CASSPVIAGDTQYF. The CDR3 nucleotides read TGTGCCAGCAGCCCGGTGATAGCGGGGGATACGCAGTATTTT.